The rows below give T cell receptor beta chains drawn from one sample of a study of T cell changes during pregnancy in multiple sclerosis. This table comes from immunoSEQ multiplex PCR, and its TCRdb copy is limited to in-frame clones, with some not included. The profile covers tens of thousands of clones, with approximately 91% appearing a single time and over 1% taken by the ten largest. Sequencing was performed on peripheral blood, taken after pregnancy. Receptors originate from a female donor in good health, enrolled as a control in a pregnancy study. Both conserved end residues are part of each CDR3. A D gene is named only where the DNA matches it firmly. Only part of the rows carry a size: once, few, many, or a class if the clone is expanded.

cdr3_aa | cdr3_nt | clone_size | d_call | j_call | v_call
CASSLVLAGADEQFF | TGTGCCAGCAGCTTAGTACTAGCGGGAGCGGATGAGCAGTTCTTC | NA | TRBD2 | TRBJ2-1 | TRBV11-3
CTPGYTEAFF | TGCACTCCAGGGTACACTGAAGCTTTCTTT | few | NA | TRBJ1-1 | TRBV20-1
CASSLEQGGSYEQYF | TGTGCCAGCAGCTTAGAACAGGGGGGTTCCTACGAGCAGTACTTC | NA | TRBD1 | TRBJ2-7 | TRBV7-2
CASSLGPGNTEAFF | TGTGCCAGCAGTTTAGGTCCAGGGAACACTGAAGCTTTCTTT | NA | NA | TRBJ1-1 | TRBV27
CASSVDSANTGELFF | TGTGCCAGCAGTGTGGACAGCGCGAACACCGGGGAGCTGTTTTTT | NA | NA | TRBJ2-2 | TRBV6-4
CASSPPSARGAGFWEKLFF | TGTGCCAGCAGCCCCCCCAGTGCCAGGGGCGCAGGGTTTTGGGAAAAACTGTTTTTT | NA | NA | TRBJ1-4 | TRBV7-9
CASSERTGGKTEAFF | TGTGCCAGCAGTGAGAGAACAGGGGGGAAGACTGAAGCTTTCTTT | once | TRBD1 | TRBJ1-1 | TRBV6-1
CASSPGTGAYNEQFF | TGTGCCAGCAGCCCTGGGACAGGTGCCTACAATGAGCAGTTCTTC | NA | TRBD1 | TRBJ2-1 | TRBV5-6
CASRLAGGPGPYNEQFF | TGCGCAAGCAGGCTAGCGGGAGGGCCCGGCCCCTACAATGAGCAGTTCTTC | NA | TRBD2 | TRBJ2-1 | TRBV5-1
CASAPQVNYGYTF | TGTGCTAGTGCCCCACAGGTTAACTATGGCTACACCTTC | NA | NA | TRBJ1-2 | TRBV12-5
CASSPGASSYEQYF | TGTGCCAGCTCACCAGGGGCCAGCTCCTACGAGCAGTACTTC | NA | NA | TRBJ2-7 | TRBV18
CASSLLRGASSGANVLTF | TGTGCCAGCAGCTTGCTCAGGGGCGCAAGCTCTGGGGCCAACGTCCTGACTTTC | NA | NA | TRBJ2-6 | TRBV7-9
CASSRDRGPGYTF | TGTGCCAGCAGCAGGGACAGGGGGCCTGGCTACACCTTC | NA | TRBD1 | TRBJ1-2 | TRBV11-2
CASSSAGNQPQHF | TGTGCCAGCAGCTCGGCGGGCAATCAGCCCCAGCATTTT | few | NA | TRBJ1-5 | TRBV7-9
CASSFTGINNYGYTF | TGTGCCAGTAGTTTTACAGGAATAAATAACTATGGCTACACCTTC | NA | NA | TRBJ1-2 | TRBV19
CASSSRLGQGGVQYEQFF | TGTGCCAGCAGTTCTCGCCTCGGACAGGGGGGTGTTCAGTATGAGCAGTTCTTC | NA | TRBD1 | TRBJ2-1 | TRBV28
CASSLDKLAGSQETQYF | TGTGCCAGCAGCTTAGATAAACTAGCGGGGTCCCAAGAGACCCAGTACTTC | NA | TRBD2 | TRBJ2-5 | TRBV11-2
CASISWDRPNTEAFF | TGTGCCAGTATCTCGTGGGACAGGCCGAACACTGAAGCTTTCTTT | NA | TRBD1 | TRBJ1-1 | TRBV19